This record concerns one T cell receptor beta chain sequence. Its cognate antigen is unknown. The data derive from a study of a mutant IDH1 vaccine in newly diagnosed glioma. As for the study in general: Patients began vaccination 4-6 weeks after radiotherapy alone, or with temozolomide cycles. Treatment recipients were approximately 62% male and around 40% female, and their mean age was around 37 years. The earlier regimen, radiotherapy, temozolomide, or both, was most often both.

Germline CDR1 reads LNHDA; CDR2 reads SQIVND (reference sequence). This CDR3 has 15 residues. The V end was cut by 5 bases, the J end by 4 bases, with 17 bases between. Data came from immunoSEQ multiplex PCR; TCRdb stores just in-frame clones and leaves some out. The table has 50,000 to 55,000 clones, less than 70% seen once; the top ten hold about 5%. Documented time point: week 47, end of study. In every dose of vaccine, 300 ug of mutant IDH1 20-mer peptide was given alongside topical imiquimod. The sequencing used peripheral blood mononuclear cells (PBMCs), collected from a glioma patient whose treatment included an IDH1 peptide vaccine. The clonotype originates from a man aged 35 to 55 with glioma. Some clones in this sample may be carry-over from other donors' samples. This chain connects TRBV19 to TRBJ1-2, with D uncertain. The CDR3 loop is CASSPDAGPLYGYTF. The CDR3 bases are TGTGCCAGTAGTCCAGATGCCGGGCCACTCTATGGCTACACCTTC. The full variable domain, rest sourced from reference TRBV19 and TRBJ1-2, is DGGITQSPKYLFRKEGQNVTLSCEQNLNHDAMYWYRQDPGQGLRLIYYSQIVNDFQKGDIAEGYSVSREKKESFPLTVTSAQKNPTAFYLCASSPDAGPLYGYTFGSGTRLTVV.